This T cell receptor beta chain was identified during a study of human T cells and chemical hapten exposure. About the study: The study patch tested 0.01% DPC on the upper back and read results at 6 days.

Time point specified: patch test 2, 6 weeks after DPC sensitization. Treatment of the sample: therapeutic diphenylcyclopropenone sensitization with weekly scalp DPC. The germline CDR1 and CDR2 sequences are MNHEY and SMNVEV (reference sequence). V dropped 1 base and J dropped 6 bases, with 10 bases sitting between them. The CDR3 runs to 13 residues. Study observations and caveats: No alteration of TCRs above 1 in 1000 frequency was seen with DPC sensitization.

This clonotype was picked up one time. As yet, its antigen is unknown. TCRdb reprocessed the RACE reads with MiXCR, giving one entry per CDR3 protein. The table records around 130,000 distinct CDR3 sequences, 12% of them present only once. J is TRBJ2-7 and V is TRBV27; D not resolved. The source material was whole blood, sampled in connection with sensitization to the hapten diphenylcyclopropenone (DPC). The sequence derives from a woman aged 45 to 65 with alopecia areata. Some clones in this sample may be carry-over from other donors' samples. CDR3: CASSLYRRGEQYF. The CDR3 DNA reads TGTGCCAGCAGTTTATATCGTCGAGGCGAGCAGTACTTC.